This T cell receptor (beta chain) came from a study of cytomegalovirus exposure and HLA in healthy donors. The study, taken as a whole, reports: Sequencing depth across donors, presence/absence analyses assumed, was roughly uniform.

PCR amplification relied on 60 Vbeta primers (plus 13 Jbeta primers). The method was immunoSEQ multiplex PCR; TCRdb's version includes in-frame clones alone and lacks a portion of them. In the table there are approximately 240,000 clones, 70% to 85% of which are singletons. Turning to this clone: The target antigen is unknown.

This receptor was obtained from a woman between 40 and 55 years old in good health and CMV-seronegative. Sequenced: PBMCs.

CDR3 in amino acids: CASSAGSSWGGELFF. The CDR3 nucleotides read TGTGCCAGCAGCGCAGGCTCTAGCTGGGGCGGGGAGCTGTTTTTT. The chain employs TRBV7-3 and TRBJ2-2; the D gene is possibly TRBD2 (5 bases). The CDR3 sequence is 15 residues long. Trimming cost V 5 bases and J 7 bases, with 17 bases left between them. Germline V gene sequence: CDR1 SGHTA, CDR2 FQGTGA.